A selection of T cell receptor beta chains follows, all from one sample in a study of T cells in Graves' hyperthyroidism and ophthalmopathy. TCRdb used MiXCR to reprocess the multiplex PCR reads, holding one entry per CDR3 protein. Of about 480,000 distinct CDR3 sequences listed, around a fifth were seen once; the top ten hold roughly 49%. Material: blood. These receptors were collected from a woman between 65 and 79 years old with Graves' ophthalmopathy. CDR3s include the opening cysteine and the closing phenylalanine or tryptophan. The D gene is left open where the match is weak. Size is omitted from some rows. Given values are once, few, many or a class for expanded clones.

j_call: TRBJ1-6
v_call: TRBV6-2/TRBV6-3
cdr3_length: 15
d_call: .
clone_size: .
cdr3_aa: CASSYSTSYNSPLHF
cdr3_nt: TGTGCCAGCAGTTACTCGACCTCCTATAATTCACCCCTCCACTTT

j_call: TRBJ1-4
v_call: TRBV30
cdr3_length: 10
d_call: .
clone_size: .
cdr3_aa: CAWSEVKLFF
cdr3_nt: TGTGCCTGGAGTGAAGTAAAACTGTTTTTT

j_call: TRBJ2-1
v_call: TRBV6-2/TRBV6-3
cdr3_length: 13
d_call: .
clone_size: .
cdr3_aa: CASSYRRDNEQFF
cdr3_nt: TGTGCCAGCAGCTACCGACGGGACAATGAGCAGTTCTTC

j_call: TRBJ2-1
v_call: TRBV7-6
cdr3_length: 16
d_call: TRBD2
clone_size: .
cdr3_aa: CASSLKLAGGINEQFF
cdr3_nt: TGTGCCAGCAGCTTGAAACTAGCGGGAGGGATAAATGAGCAGTTCTTC

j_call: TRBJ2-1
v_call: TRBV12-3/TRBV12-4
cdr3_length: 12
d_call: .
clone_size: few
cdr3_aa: CASSLLAGRQFF
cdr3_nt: TGTGCCAGCAGTTTACTGGCAGGGCGGCAGTTCTTC

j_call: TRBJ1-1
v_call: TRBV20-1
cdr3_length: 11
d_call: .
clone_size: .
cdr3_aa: CSAGQQGEAFF
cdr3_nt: TGCAGTGCTGGACAACAGGGTGAAGCTTTCTTT

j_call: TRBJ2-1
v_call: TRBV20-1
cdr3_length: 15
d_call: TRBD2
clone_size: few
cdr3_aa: CSAETSEGSYNEQFF
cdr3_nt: TGCAGTGCTGAGACTAGCGAGGGGTCCTACAATGAGCAGTTCTTC

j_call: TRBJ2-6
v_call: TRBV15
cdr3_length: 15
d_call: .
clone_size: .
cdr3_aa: CATSRDPSGANVLTF
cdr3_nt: TGTGCCACCAGCAGAGATCCCTCTGGGGCCAACGTCCTGACTTTC

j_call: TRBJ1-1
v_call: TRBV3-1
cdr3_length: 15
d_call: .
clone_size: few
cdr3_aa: CASSQDPGSPPEAFF
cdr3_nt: TGTGCCAGCAGCCAAGACCCAGGGAGTCCCCCTGAAGCTTTCTTT

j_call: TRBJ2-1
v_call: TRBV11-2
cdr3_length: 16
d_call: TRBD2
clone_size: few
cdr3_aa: CASSSIAGGPRNEQFF
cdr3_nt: TGTGCCAGCAGCTCGATAGCGGGAGGGCCTAGAAATGAGCAGTTCTTC

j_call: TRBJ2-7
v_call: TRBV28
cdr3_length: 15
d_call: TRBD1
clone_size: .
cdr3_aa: CASSTSDRQMYEQYF
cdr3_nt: TGTGCCAGCAGCACCTCGGACAGGCAAATGTACGAGCAGTACTTC

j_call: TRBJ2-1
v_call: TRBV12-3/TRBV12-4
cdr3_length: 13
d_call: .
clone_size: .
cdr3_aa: CASVLGSYNEQFF
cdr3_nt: TGTGCCAGCGTTTTAGGTTCCTACAATGAGCAGTTCTTC

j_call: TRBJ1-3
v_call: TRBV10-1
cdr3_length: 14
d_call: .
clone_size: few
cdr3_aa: CASSRESSGNTIYF
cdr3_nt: TGCGCCAGCAGCAGGGAGAGCTCTGGAAACACCATATATTTT

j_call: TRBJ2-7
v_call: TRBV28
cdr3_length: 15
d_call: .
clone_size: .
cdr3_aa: CASSLMGSGAYEQYF
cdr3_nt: TGTGCCAGCAGTTTAATGGGAAGTGGGGCCTACGAGCAGTACTTC

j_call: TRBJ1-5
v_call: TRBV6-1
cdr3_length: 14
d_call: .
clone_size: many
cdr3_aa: CASSHGSGTQPQHF
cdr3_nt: TGTGCCAGCAGTCACGGGTCGGGGACCCAGCCCCAGCATTTT

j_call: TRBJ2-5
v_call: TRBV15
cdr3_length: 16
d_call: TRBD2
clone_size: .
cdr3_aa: CATSRVGLAGGETQYF
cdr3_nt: TGTGCCACCAGCAGAGTCGGACTAGCGGGAGGAGAGACCCAGTACTTC

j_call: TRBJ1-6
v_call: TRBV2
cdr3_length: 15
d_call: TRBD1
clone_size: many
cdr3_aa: CASSEAGTGHSPLHF
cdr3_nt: TGTGCCAGCAGTGAAGCGGGGACAGGGCATTCACCCCTCCACTTT

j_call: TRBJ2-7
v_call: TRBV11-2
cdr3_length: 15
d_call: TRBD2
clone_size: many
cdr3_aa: CASSYGTSGFYEQYF
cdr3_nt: TGTGCCAGCAGCTACGGGACTAGCGGGTTTTACGAGCAGTACTTC

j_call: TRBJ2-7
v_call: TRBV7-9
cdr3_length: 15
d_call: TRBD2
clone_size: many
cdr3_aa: CASSYTTSGNYEQYF
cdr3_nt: TGTGCCAGCAGCTATACGACTAGCGGAAACTACGAGCAGTACTTC

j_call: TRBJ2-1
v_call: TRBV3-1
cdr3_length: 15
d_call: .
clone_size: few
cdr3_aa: CASSQDRQEYNEQFF
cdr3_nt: TGTGCCAGCAGCCAAGATCGACAGGAGTACAATGAGCAGTTCTTC

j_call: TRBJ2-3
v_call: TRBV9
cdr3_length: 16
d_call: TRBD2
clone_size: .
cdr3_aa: CASSVGSSGSTDTQYF
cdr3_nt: TGTGCCAGCAGCGTAGGGTCTAGCGGAAGCACAGATACGCAGTATTTT

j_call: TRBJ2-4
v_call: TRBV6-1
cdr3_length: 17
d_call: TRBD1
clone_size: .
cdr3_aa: CASSSPGQGASKNIQYF
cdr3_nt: TGTGCCAGCAGCTCCCCGGGACAGGGGGCATCCAAAAACATTCAGTACTTC

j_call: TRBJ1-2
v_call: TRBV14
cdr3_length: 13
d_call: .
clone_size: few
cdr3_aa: CASSQGRGTGYTF
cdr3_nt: TGTGCCAGCAGCCAAGGGCGTGGGACTGGCTACACCTTC

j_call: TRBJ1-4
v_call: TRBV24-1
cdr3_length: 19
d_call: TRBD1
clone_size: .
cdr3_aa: CATSEDRTGGAVVVEKLFF
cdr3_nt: TGTGCCACCAGTGAAGATAGGACAGGGGGCGCGGTAGTGGTTGAAAAACTGTTTTTT

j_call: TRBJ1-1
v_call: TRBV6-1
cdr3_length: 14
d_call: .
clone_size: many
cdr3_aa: CASSVVTGYTEAFF
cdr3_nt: TGTGCCAGCAGTGTAGTGACAGGCTATACTGAAGCTTTCTTT

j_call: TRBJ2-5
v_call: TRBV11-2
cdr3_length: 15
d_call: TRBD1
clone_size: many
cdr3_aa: CASSLASTGIETQYF
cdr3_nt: TGTGCCAGCAGCTTAGCCTCGACAGGGATAGAGACCCAGTACTTC

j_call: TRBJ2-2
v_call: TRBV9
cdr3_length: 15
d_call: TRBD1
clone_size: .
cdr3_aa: CASSVRQGAIGELFF
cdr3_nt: TGTGCCAGCAGCGTAAGGCAGGGGGCGATCGGGGAGCTGTTTTTT

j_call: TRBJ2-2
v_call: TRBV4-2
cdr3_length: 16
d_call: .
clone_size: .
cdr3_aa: CASSQDTGGFTGELFF
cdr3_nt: TGTGCCAGCAGCCAGGACACTGGCGGGTTCACCGGGGAGCTGTTTTTT

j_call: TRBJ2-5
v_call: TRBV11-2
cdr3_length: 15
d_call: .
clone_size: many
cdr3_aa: CASSSTPTGSETQYF
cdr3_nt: TGTGCCAGCAGCTCTACCCCTACGGGGTCCGAGACCCAGTACTTC

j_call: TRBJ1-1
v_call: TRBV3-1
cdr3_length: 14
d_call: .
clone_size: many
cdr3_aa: CASSQVDRNTEAFF
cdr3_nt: TGTGCCAGCAGCCAGGTTGACAGGAACACTGAAGCTTTCTTT

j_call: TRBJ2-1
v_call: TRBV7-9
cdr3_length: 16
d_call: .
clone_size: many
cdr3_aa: CASSLSGRSSYNEQFF
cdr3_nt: TGTGCCAGCAGCCTCTCCGGACGGAGCTCCTACAATGAGCAGTTCTTC

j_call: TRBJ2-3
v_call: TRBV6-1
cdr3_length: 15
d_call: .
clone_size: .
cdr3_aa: CASHPGTSGADTQYF
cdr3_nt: TGTGCCAGTCACCCCGGGACCAGCGGCGCAGATACGCAGTATTTT

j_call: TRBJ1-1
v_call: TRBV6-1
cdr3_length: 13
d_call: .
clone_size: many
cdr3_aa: CASSEGQGTEAFF
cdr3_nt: TGTGCCAGCAGTGAAGGGCAGGGAACTGAAGCTTTCTTT

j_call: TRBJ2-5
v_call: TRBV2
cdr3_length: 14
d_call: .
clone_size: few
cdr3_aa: CASNKGASQETQYF
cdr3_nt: TGTGCCAGCAATAAAGGAGCTTCCCAAGAGACCCAGTACTTC

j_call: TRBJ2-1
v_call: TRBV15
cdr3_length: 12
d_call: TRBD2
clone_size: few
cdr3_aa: CATSRATSEQFF
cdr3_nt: TGTGCCACCAGCAGAGCGACTAGCGAGCAGTTCTTC

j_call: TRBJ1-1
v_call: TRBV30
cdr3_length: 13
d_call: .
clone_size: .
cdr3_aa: CALKRGANTEAFF
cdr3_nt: TGTGCCCTGAAAAGGGGCGCGAACACTGAAGCTTTCTTT

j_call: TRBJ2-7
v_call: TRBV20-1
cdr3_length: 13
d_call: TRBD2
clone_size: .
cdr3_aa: CSGTSGRAYEQYF
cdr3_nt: TGCAGTGGGACTAGCGGGAGGGCCTACGAGCAGTACTTC

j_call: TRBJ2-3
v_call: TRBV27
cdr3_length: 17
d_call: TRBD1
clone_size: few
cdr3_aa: CASSFPGQGASTDTQYF
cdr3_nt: TGTGCCAGCAGTTTTCCGGGACAGGGGGCGAGCACAGATACGCAGTATTTT

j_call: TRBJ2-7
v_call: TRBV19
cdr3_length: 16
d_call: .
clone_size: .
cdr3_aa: CASSHRRANSVYEQYF
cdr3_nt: TGTGCCAGTAGTCATAGGAGGGCTAATTCAGTCTACGAGCAGTACTTC

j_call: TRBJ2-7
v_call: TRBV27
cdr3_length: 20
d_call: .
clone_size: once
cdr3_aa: CVSSLRAGASGGRALYEQYF
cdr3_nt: TGTGTCAGCAGTTTACGGGCGGGGGCCTCGGGCGGGAGAGCTCTCTACGAGCAGTACTTC

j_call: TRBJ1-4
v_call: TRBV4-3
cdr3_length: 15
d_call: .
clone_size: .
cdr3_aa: CASSQRPGFDEKLFF
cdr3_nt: TGCGCCAGCAGCCAACGCCCAGGGTTCGATGAAAAACTGTTTTTT

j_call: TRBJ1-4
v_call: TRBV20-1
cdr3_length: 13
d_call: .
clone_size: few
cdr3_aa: CSARGGSGEKLFF
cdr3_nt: TGCAGTGCTAGAGGTGGATCGGGTGAAAAACTGTTTTTT

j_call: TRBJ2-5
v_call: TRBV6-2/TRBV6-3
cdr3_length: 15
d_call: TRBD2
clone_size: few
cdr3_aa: CASSPGGGQGETQYF
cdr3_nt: TGTGCCAGCAGCCCCGGGGGGGGGCAGGGAGAGACCCAGTACTTC